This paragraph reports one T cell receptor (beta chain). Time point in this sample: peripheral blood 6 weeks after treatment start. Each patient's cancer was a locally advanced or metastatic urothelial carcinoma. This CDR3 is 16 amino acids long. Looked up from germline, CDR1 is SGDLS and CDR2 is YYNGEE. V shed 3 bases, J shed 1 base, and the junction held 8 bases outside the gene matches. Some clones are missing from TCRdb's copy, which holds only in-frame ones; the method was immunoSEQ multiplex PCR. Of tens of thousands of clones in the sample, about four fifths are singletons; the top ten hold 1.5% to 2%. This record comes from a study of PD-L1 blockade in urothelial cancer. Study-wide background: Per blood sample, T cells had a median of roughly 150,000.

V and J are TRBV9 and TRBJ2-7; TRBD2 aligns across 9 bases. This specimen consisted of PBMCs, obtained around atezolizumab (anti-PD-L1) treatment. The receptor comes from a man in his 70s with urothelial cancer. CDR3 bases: TGTGCCAGCAGCGAGGGAAGCGGGAGGTTTTCCTACGAGCAGTACTTC. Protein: CASSEGSGRFSYEQYF.